This T cell receptor (beta chain) derives from a study of lymphopenia after photon versus proton radiotherapy. Study-wide points: Oligoclonal CD8+ Temra expansion after nadir drove photon patients' diversity drop. Only patients who died were analyzed for survival; proton advantage is unproven.

Details on this clone: Its antigen remains unknown.

This CDR3 comprises 15 residues. Germline V CDR1 and CDR2: LNHDA, SQIVND (reference sequence). Trimming removed 5 bases from V and 0 bases from J, with 13 bases in between. The method was immunoSEQ multiplex PCR; TCRdb's version includes in-frame clones alone and lacks a portion of them. The data show 53,000 or so clones, with around four fifths seen just once and roughly 27% held by the top ten. This specimen was peripheral blood, taken from a patient treated with photon-based radiotherapy. The chain employs TRBV19 and TRBJ2-5; no definite D call. The clonotype originates from a man in his fifties with gastric cancer. The CDR3 nucleotides read TGTGCCAGTAGTCCCGCCCCGGTGTACCAAGAGACCCAGTACTTC. Protein product: CASSPAPVYQETQYF.